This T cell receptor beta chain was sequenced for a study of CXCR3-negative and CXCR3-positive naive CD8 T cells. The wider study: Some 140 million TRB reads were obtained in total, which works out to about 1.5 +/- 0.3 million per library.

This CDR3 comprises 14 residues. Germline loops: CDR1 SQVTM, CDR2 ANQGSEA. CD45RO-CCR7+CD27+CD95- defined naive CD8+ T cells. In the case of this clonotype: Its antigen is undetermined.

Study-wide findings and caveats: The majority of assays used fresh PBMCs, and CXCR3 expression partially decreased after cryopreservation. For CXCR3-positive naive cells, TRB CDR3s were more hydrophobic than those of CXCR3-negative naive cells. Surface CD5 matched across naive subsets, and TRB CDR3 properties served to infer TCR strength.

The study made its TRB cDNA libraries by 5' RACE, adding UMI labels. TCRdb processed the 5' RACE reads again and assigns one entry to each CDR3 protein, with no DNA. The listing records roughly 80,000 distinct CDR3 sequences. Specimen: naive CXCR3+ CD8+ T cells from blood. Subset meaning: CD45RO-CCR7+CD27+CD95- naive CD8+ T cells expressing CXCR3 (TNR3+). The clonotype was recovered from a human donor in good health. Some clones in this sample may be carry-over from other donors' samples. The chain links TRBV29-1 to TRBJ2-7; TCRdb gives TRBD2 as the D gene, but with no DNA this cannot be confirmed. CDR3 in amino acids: CSVAPGLAGYEQYF.